Below are 12 T cell receptor beta chains sequenced from a single sample in a study of T cell responses to AZD1222 COVID-19 vaccine. Clones were sequenced by immunoSEQ multiplex PCR, and TCRdb holds only the in-frame ones, with some missing. The sample records roughly 97,000 clones, 80% to 90% being singletons. Sample: peripheral blood, taken on day 0 of AZD1222 vaccination. These TCRs come from an adult in good health.

The chain uses TRBV4-3 and TRBJ2-7; D may correspond to TRBD1 or TRBD2 (7 bases each). V was cut by 4 bases and J by 1 base, with 23 bases left in between. In germline, CDR1 is LGHNA, CDR2 YSLEER. The CDR3 contains 18 residues. This CDR3 is CASSLTDRTGTKSYEQYF. The CDR3 bases are TGCGCCAGCAGCCTAACGGACAGGACCGGGACTAAGTCCTACGAGCAGTACTTC.

V usage is TRBV9 and J usage is TRBJ1-3, with D unclear. The germline CDR1 and CDR2 sequences are SGDLS and YYNGEE. The length of the CDR3 is 13 residues. The V and J ends lost 4 bases and 1 base respectively, with 6 bases between them. The CDR3 DNA sequence: TGTGCCAGCAGCTTATCATCTGGAAACACCATATATTTT. Its protein product is CASSLSSGNTIYF. Variable domain in full (rest from reference TRBV9 and TRBJ1-3): DSGVTQTPKHLITATGQRVTLRCSPRSGDLSVYWYQQSLDQGLQFLIQYYNGEERAKGNILERFSAQQFPDLHSELNLSSLELGDSALYFCASSLSSGNTIYFGEGSWLTVV.

This chain joins TRBV9 and TRBJ1-1; 8 bases match TRBD1. This CDR3 is built from 15 residues. V was pared by 3 bases and J by 8 bases, with 12 bases of the junction left unmatched. The germline gives CDR1 SGDLS, CDR2 YYNGEE. CDR3 sequence: CASSAGTGQLPEAFF. CDR3 DNA sequence: TGTGCCAGCAGCGCGGGGACAGGTCAACTTCCCGAAGCTTTCTTT.

The chain links TRBV7-6 to TRBJ1-2; the D gene is possibly TRBD1 (5 bases). V dropped 2 bases and J dropped 6 bases, with 22 bases sitting between them. The germline CDR1 and CDR2 sequences are SGHVS and FNYEAQ. This CDR3 comprises 17 residues. The CDR3 here is CASSLRQGTVVGNGYTF. The DNA of the CDR3 is TGTGCCAGCAGCTTACGGCAGGGAACTGTGGTAGGGAATGGCTACACCTTC.

V and J are TRBV2 and TRBJ1-4; a weak D match, TRBD1 (6 bases). Germline V lookup: CDR1 SNHLY, CDR2 FYNNEI. The CDR3 has 15 amino acids. The V end lost 4 bases, the J end lost 4 bases, and 13 bases lay between the germline ends. The CDR3 bases are TGTGCCAGCAGTGTTCAGGGGAACAGTAATGAAAAACTGTTTTTT. As protein: CASSVQGNSNEKLFF.

The chain combines TRBV6-2 or TRBV6-3 with TRBJ2-3, with D hard to call. The CDR3 loop spans 14 amino acids. Deletions cut 2 bases from V and 4 bases from J, with 10 bases between. Germline CDR1 and CDR2: MNHEY and SVGEGT. The CDR3 loop is CASSYGVGSDTQYF. CDR3 sequence (DNA): TGTGCCAGCAGTTACGGCGTCGGGTCAGATACGCAGTATTTT.

This chain's CDR3 is CATSGPSGYTF. The CDR3 nucleotides are TGTGCCACCTCAGGACCGTCCGGCTACACCTTC. This rearrangement joins TRBV28 to TRBJ1-2; the D is unclear. Per the germline V gene, CDR1 is MDHEN and CDR2 is SYDVKM. With 10 bases removed from V and 8 bases from J, the gap between germline ends came to 14 bases. The CDR3 runs 11 residues.

The CDR3 coding sequence is TGTGCCACCAGCAGAGGGGGGTACGAGCAGTACTTC. The encoded protein is CATSRGGYEQYF. The gene calls are TRBV15 and TRBJ2-7, with D possibly called TRBD1 or TRBD2 (5 bases each). V shed 1 base and J shed 4 bases, with 5 bases lying between them. CDR3 length equals 12 residues. Germline CDR1 reads LNHNV; CDR2 reads YYDKDF (reference sequence).

This sequence joins TRBV11-2 and TRBJ1-4, with D possibly matching TRBD1 (6 bases). This CDR3 has 14 residues. Germline-derived CDR1 and CDR2 are SGHAT and FQNNGV. The V end lost 5 bases, the J end lost 8 bases, and 15 bases lay between the germline ends. CDR3 in amino acids: CASSIVDSREKLFF. CDR3 sequence (DNA): TGTGCCAGCAGCATAGTGGACAGCAGGGAAAAACTGTTTTTT.

This CDR3 is CASSSPGANEKLFF. CDR3 in DNA: TGCGCCAGCAGTTCTCCCGGGGCGAATGAAAAACTGTTTTTT. V usage is TRBV4-3 and J usage is TRBJ1-4, with D perhaps TRBD1 (5 bases). The germline V gene encodes CDR1 LGHNA and CDR2 YSLEER. The V and J ends lost 6 bases and 5 bases respectively, with 13 bases between them. This CDR3 spans 14 amino acids.

The gene calls are TRBV28 and TRBJ1-4; no firm D call. The CDR3 extends over 13 amino acids. Germline lookup yields CDR1 MDHEN and CDR2 SYDVKM. Trimming shortened V by 3 bases and J by 3 bases, and 5 bases separated the two germline ends. CDR3 region: CASSFHANEKLFF. CDR3 sequence (DNA): TGTGCCAGCAGTTTTCACGCTAATGAAAAACTGTTTTTT.

The CDR3 spells CASSSTSGALEETQYF. The CDR3 coding sequence is TGTGCCAGCAGTTCAACTAGCGGGGCTTTGGAAGAGACCCAGTACTTC. The genes are TRBV6-6 and TRBJ2-5; the match to TRBD2 covers 10 bases. V lost 4 bases and J lost 3; bases outside the gene matches: 8. Per germline, CDR1 MNHNY and CDR2 SVGAGI (reference sequence). The CDR3 spans 16 residues.